This T cell receptor (beta chain) derives from a study of CD8 T cells in ankylosing spondylitis (dated by TCRdb to about 2017). About the investigation overall: The study set out to find disease-linked TCR variants by profiling T cell receptor beta repertoires in ankylosing spondylitis patients and healthy donors. The full study cohort comprised 25 ankylosing spondylitis patients and some 110 healthy donors. Peripheral blood was sampled, and synovial fluid was also collected from ankylosing spondylitis patients.

Data came from an Illumina HiSeq 2500. Quantitative 5'-RACE with molecular barcodes was the method used to prepare the TCR beta libraries. In the original analysis: Disease-linked TCR variants were identified with a new computational method built on a probabilistic model of VDJ rearrangement. The public reads were reprocessed in TCRdb via fastp at Q25 and MiXCR, keeping in-frame beta chains. Every CDR3 protein is listed once, alongside the most common genes and DNA of its rows. The V and J calls come from TCRdb's annotation, not from the publication. The sample yields hundreds of thousands of distinct CDR3 sequences; roughly 12% were counted once. The ten largest clones capture roughly 0.51% of the sample. For this clonotype: What antigen it recognizes has not been identified. No much larger clonotype is one base removed from it; base qualities were not supplied.

The study at large found these results: The disease-linked clones had a CD8+ phenotype and were found at relatively low frequencies in peripheral blood. Blood from ankylosing spondylitis patients appeared to be characterized by a TCR beta motif composed of eight highly homologous amino acid variants. According to the report, matched synovial fluid samples from ankylosing spondylitis patients were significantly enriched for the disease-linked clones. Some motif variants were previously reported in synovial fluid and blood of reactive arthritis patients, suggesting common disease-initiation mechanisms.

Sequencing used blood, either unsorted or a sorted T cell fraction (not recorded which). The receptor was derived from a male donor with ankylosing spondylitis.

The nucleotide sequence is given as TGTGCCAGCGCCCGGGGATTCAGCTCCTACGAGCAGTACTTC. The translation is CASARGFSSYEQYF. The chain was built from TRBV7-2 and TRBJ2-7; TRBD2 might be the D gene, on 5 matching bases. Taken from cysteine to phenylalanine, the CDR3 has 14 residues. Kept here is only the CDR3 DNA, which spans 42 bases and is read in frame from base 1. CDR1 and CDR2 (SGHTA, FQGNSA) derive from the germline V gene. V loses 8 bases of germline sequence and J loses 0 bases, and the interval between the two ends is 14 bases.